The clone carrying this T cell receptor beta chain was observed a few times. Its antigen remains unidentified. All of the isolated RNA was reverse transcribed, so expressed TCRB transcripts were sequenced. Mean read depth for naive, central memory and regulatory T cell samples was several million reads. The data were produced by immunoSEQ multiplex PCR, yet TCRdb's version contains in-frame clones alone and is incomplete. Of hundreds of thousands of clones listed, about a sixth were seen once; the top ten hold about 0.097%. The source of the sample is a study of beta chain features in type 1 diabetes. General observations from the study: A cDNA-based sequencing approach could over-represent cells with high TCR expression. Fewer insertions but more deletions were seen at VDJ junctions in type 1 diabetes patients.

This sequence was found in a man aged 18-30 years in good health. Sequenced sample: naive CD4+ T cells from blood.

CDR3: CASSLLTVPNTEAFF. Written as DNA, the CDR3 is TGTGCCAGCAGCTTATTAACAGTACCGAACACTGAAGCTTTCTTT. The J gene is TRBJ1-1, the V gene TRBV7-9; D is uncertain. Germline V gene lookup returns CDR1 SEHNR and CDR2 FQNEAQ (reference sequence). This CDR3 is 15 amino acids long. Between the trimmed V and J ends, which lost 2 bases and 1 base, there was a span of 11 bases.